Below, one TCR beta chain is given with its context. Its antigen remains unidentified. The sample holds no much larger clone one base away, and base qualities are not on file. This sample stems from a study of Graves' ophthalmopathy and Graves' hyperthyroidism (dated by TCRdb to 2016 to 2019). For the study in its entirety: Peripheral blood samples were taken at the time of initial diagnosis, before any treatment was given. T-cell repertoires of thyroid tissue and blood were compared in 5 or 6 hyperthyroidism patients. To explore V-J signatures that separate ophthalmopathy from hyperthyroidism, a discovery set of about 100 patients was enrolled, consisting of approximately 45 with ophthalmopathy and approximately 60 with stable hyperthyroidism. The independent validation cohort included 20 or so hyperthyroidism patients plus 17 patients who later progressed from hyperthyroidism to ophthalmopathy. The roughly 100 discovery patients were randomly divided into training and test sets at a 7:3 ratio. Once sampling was done, hyperthyroidism patients were given methimazole at a starting dose of 30 mg daily, while ophthalmopathy patients were given high-dose intravenous methylprednisolone. In total, 135 blood samples were TCR-sequenced: approximately 40 ophthalmopathy, 80 or so hyperthyroidism and approximately 17 hyperthyroidism-to-ophthalmopathy patients. The study used TCR beta repertoire signatures to distinguish Graves' ophthalmopathy from Graves' hyperthyroidism and to predict progression to ophthalmopathy. On the study overall, not on this receptor specifically: Sample size was not statistically predetermined, and group allocation was not concealed from the investigators. In cross-validation, the 13-signature model distinguished ophthalmopathy from stable hyperthyroidism with approximately 90% sensitivity and about 81% specificity, while in the test set the corresponding values were about 80% and 75%. In validation, the model predicted ophthalmopathy progression with 55% to 71% sensitivity and 72.22% specificity; approximately 12 predicted patients were CT-confirmed with GO in a median of around 6.5 months. Most expanded thyroid clonotypes with a frequency above 0.001 also appeared in blood, which suggests that blood repertoires may reflect the immune response in the thyroid.

For repertoire sequencing, TCR beta CDR3 regions were amplified from RNA transcripts. The first round was an RT-PCR using HTBI primers with the Qiagen OneStep RT-PCR kit, and this first round was followed by a second-round multiplex PCR, then size selection and purification. Libraries were sequenced on an Illumina HiSeq2000 using paired-end 100 bp reads. The original methods were these. SOAPnuke was used for read processing, and reads with adapters, uncalled bases, a mean Phred below 15, or no exact constant-primer or identifier match were discarded. High-quality paired reads were merged with COPE v1.2.5. Each unique nucleotide sequence was defined as a clonotype, and clonotypes were aligned to IMGT TRB V, D and J references with MiTCR v1.1. The analysis was limited to V-J combinations with a frequency above 0.0001, which together covered about 99% of repertoires. For each V-J combination, a TCR clonal expansion and chaos score was defined as F50 clonal expansion divided by the chaos observed in the TCRdist matrix. Welch's t-statistics and random forest were used to reduce the features to some 13 V-J combinations, which were then used as input to a naive Bayes classifier. The Morisita-Horn index was used to measure how similar the thyroid and blood repertoires were. TCRdb itself trimmed the public reads at Q25 with fastp, ran MiXCR and retained productive beta chains. Each entry is one CDR3 protein sequence, shown with its most common DNA and genes. What appears here as the V and J calls and clone size reflects TCRdb's work, not the paper's. The sample contains approximately 160,000 distinct CDR3 sequences, 39% of them found a single time. The leading ten clones occupy about 9.5% of the sample.

Patients with ophthalmopathy had moderately to severely active disease, with a Clinical Activity Score of 3 or more, a NOSPECS grade of 4 or more, and a disease duration of less than 3 months. Patients with other autoimmune diseases, uncontrolled infections, pregnancy or lactation were excluded from the study. Diagnosis relied on clinical symptoms, serum thyroxine, TRAb, thyroid ultrasound and orbital computed tomography. Ficoll-Paque density gradient centrifugation was used to isolate PBMCs from approximately 11 ml of fresh peripheral blood. Trizol reagent was used to extract the total RNA, and its quality was then checked on an Agilent 2100 Bioanalyzer. At the junction V is shortened by 5 bases and J by 8 bases, with 12 bases in between. Per the germline V gene, MNHEY is the CDR1 and SVGEGT is the CDR2. The CDR3 covers 12 residues, taking in both the cysteine and the phenylalanine. CDR3 DNA is the only sequence kept; it has 36 bases, read in frame from the first base.

The V and J genes are TRBV6-2 or TRBV6-3 and TRBJ1-1; there is no confident call for the D gene. The receptor was isolated from a man younger than 40 with Graves' ophthalmopathy. Donor details come from another sample of the same person, matched by shared clones. Source material: peripheral blood. The CDR3 in this case is CASSPRWAEAFF. The DNA sequence follows: TGTGCCAGCAGTCCCAGATGGGCCGAAGCTTTCTTT.